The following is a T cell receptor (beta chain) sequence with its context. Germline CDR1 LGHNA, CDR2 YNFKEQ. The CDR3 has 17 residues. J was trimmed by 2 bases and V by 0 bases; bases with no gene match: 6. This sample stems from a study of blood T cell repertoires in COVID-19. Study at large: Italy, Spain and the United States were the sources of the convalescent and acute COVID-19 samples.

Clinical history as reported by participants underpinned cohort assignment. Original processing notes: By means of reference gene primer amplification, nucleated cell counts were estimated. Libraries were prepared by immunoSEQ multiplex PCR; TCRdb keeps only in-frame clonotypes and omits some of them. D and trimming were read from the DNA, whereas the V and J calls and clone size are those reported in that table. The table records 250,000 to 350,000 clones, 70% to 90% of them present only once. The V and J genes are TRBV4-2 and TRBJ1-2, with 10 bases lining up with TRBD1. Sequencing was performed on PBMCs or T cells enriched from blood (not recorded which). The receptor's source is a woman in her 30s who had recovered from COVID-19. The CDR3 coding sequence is TGTGCCAGCAGCCAAGATTGGGGACAGGGGCGGAACTATGGCTACACCTTC. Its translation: CASSQDWGQGRNYGYTF.